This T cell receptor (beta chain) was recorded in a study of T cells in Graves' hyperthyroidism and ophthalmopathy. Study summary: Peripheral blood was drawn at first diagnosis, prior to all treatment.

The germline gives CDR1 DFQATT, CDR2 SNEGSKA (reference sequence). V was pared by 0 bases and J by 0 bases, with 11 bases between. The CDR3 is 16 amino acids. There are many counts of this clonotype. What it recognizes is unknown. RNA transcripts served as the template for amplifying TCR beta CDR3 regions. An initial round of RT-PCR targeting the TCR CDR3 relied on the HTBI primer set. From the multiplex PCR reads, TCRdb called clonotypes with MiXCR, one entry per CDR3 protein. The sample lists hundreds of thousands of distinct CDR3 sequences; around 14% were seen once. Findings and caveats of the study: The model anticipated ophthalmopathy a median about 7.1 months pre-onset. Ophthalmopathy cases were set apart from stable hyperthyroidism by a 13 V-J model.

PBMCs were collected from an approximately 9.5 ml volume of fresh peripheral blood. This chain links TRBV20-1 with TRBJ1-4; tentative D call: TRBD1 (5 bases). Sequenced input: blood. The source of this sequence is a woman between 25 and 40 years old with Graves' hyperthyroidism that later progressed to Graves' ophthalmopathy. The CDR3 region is CSARDTGDSTNEKLFF. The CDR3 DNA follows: TGCAGTGCTAGAGATACAGGAGATTCAACTAATGAAAAACTGTTTTTT.